The rows below give T cell receptor beta chains drawn from one sample of a study of shared clonotypes between healthy human individuals. Assay: immunoSEQ multiplex PCR; the TCRdb copy retains only in-frame clones and omits some. The sample lists roughly 640,000 clones, over 65% seen once, with about 1.7% in the top ten. The source material was memory CD4+ T cells sorted from blood. The source of these receptors is a woman in her 30s in good health. The CDR3 runs from the conserved cysteine through the conserved F or W. D genes are given only for firm matches. The listing skips clone size in some rows; elsewhere it reads once, few, many or a size class.

size	J	D	V	DNA	CDR3
few	TRBJ2-7	.	TRBV19	TGTGCCAGTAGTATAACAGGGTCTTCCGGCGAGCAGTACTTC	CASSITGSSGEQYF
.	TRBJ2-7	.	TRBV7-8	TGTGCCAGCAGCTTAGGGTGGGATAACTCCTACGAGCAGTACTTC	CASSLGWDNSYEQYF
.	TRBJ2-2	.	TRBV28	TGTGCCAGCGCGACGTGGGGAAGCGGGGAGCTGTTTTTT	CASATWGSGELFF
.	TRBJ2-7	TRBD1	TRBV9	TGTGCCAGCAGCGTAGGCGCCGGGCAGGGGGCTCACGAGCAGTACTTC	CASSVGAGQGAHEQYF
.	TRBJ1-2	.	TRBV6-5	TGTGCCAGCAGGACTTACGGGGGGCTGGTTGGCTACACCTTC	CASRTYGGLVGYTF
once	TRBJ2-5	.	TRBV5-1	TGCGCCAGCAGCCAAGGGGGGCCGGGAGGAAGGGCAGAGACCCAGTACTTC	CASSQGGPGGRAETQYF
.	TRBJ1-2	.	TRBV28	TGTGCCAGCGGACCCTATTGGGTCGCCGGGCATGGCTACACCTTC	CASGPYWVAGHGYTF
.	TRBJ1-1	TRBD1	TRBV2	TGTGCCAGCAGTGTCGGACAGGGGAGAGACACTGAAGCTTTCTTT	CASSVGQGRDTEAFF
.	TRBJ2-2	TRBD2	TRBV19	TGTGCCAGTAGTAAGGGACTAGCGGGAGGGACCGGGGAGCTGTTTTTT	CASSKGLAGGTGELFF
.	TRBJ2-7	.	TRBV6-1	TGTGCCAGCAGTACCCGGGACTTTCGTGACGAGCAGTACTTC	CASSTRDFRDEQYF
.	TRBJ2-1	.	TRBV6-5	TGTGCCAGCAGTGCCCTCGATGAGCAGTTCTTC	CASSALDEQFF
few	TRBJ2-7	.	TRBV11-2	TGTGCCAGCAGCTCAGTAATGGGGGACTCGGGCTACGAGCAGTACTTC	CASSSVMGDSGYEQYF
once	TRBJ1-1	.	TRBV5-1	TGCGCCAGCAGTAAAACCGGGCAAACAAGTAGCACTGAAGCTTTCTTT	CASSKTGQTSSTEAFF
.	TRBJ2-3	.	TRBV7-2	TGTGCCAGCAGCCTCAGACTAACCACAGATACGCAGTATTTT	CASSLRLTTDTQYF
.	TRBJ2-3	.	TRBV18	TGTGCCAGCTCACCACTCGGGATAGGCACAGATACGCAGTATTTT	CASSPLGIGTDTQYF
.	TRBJ2-2	.	TRBV5-1	TGCGCCAGCAGCGCGTTAACAGGGAACACCGGGGAGCTGTTTTTT	CASSALTGNTGELFF
.	TRBJ2-7	TRBD1	TRBV19	TGTGCCAGTAGTACGACAGGGGAAGAGCAGTACTTC	CASSTTGEEQYF
.	TRBJ1-3	.	TRBV30	TGTGCCTGGAGTGTCGCCGGGATGGGGCGAGGAAACACCATATATTTT	CAWSVAGMGRGNTIYF
.	TRBJ2-2	.	TRBV5-1	TGCGCCAGCAGCACCCGGGCCCTTAACACCGGGGAGCTGTTTTTT	CASSTRALNTGELFF
.	TRBJ2-3	.	TRBV5-1	TGCGGGAGCAGCTTGGGGGACGTTAGCACAGATACGCAGTATTTT	CGSSLGDVSTDTQYF
few	TRBJ2-1	TRBD2	TRBV28	TGTGCCAGCAGTCAGGGACCAGCGGGGGTATTCAATGAGCAGTTCTTC	CASSQGPAGVFNEQFF
.	TRBJ2-3	TRBD2	TRBV5-1	TGCGCCAGCAGCGTAGCTAGCGGGGTACCGGATACGCAGTATTTT	CASSVASGVPDTQYF
few	TRBJ2-7	TRBD1	TRBV18	TGTGCCAGCTCACCACCATCCAGGGGGTTACGCGAGCAGTACTTC	CASSPPSRGLREQYF
.	TRBJ1-1	.	TRBV19	TGTGCCAGTAGTTCCCAGGCTACGAGCACTGAAGCTTTCTTT	CASSSQATSTEAFF
once	TRBJ2-3	.	TRBV6-6	TGTGCCAGCAGTGATCTAGCGCCGATGACAGATACGCAGTATTTT	CASSDLAPMTDTQYF
.	TRBJ2-5	.	TRBV28	TGTGCCAGCAACCTCGTCGACCTCCCGGAGACCCAGTACTTC	CASNLVDLPETQYF
many	TRBJ2-1	TRBD2	TRBV11-2	TGTGCCAGCAGCTTAGCGGGAGGTATGGGTGAGCAGTTCTTC	CASSLAGGMGEQFF
few	TRBJ1-6	.	TRBV10-3	TGTGCCATCAGCAAGGGGGTCTATAATTCACCCCTCCACTTT	CAISKGVYNSPLHF
.	TRBJ1-1	.	TRBV29-1	TGCAGCGTTGAAGGTAGGGTTAGCGCTGAAGCTTTCTTT	CSVEGRVSAEAFF
few	TRBJ1-5	.	TRBV29-1	TGCAGCGCGATAGGGGCGGATCAGCCCCAGCATTTT	CSAIGADQPQHF
.	TRBJ2-2	TRBD1	TRBV19	TGTGCCAGTAGGACACAGGGGGCGGCCGGGGAGCTGTTTTTT	CASRTQGAAGELFF
.	TRBJ1-1	.	TRBV10-3	TGTGCCATCAGTGTTTTTTCCCTCACAACGGGAGGTACTGAAGCTTTCTTT	CAISVFSLTTGGTEAFF
few	TRBJ1-2	.	TRBV30	TGTGCCTGGAGTGCCGGGAGCGATAGGGGCTACACCTTC	CAWSAGSDRGYTF
.	TRBJ1-2	TRBD1	TRBV10-3	TGTGCCATCAGTGAGCCTTCGAGTGGGGACAGGGATTACACCTTC	CAISEPSSGDRDYTF
.	TRBJ1-1	.	TRBV2	TGTGCCAGCAGTGAAGACACTGAAGCTTTCTTT	CASSEDTEAFF
.	TRBJ2-1	.	TRBV11-3	TGTGCCAGCAGCACTAGCACAGGGTGGGGTGAGCAGTTCTTC	CASSTSTGWGEQFF
.	TRBJ1-5	.	TRBV2	TGTGCGTCAAGGGCGGGGGTTGGCAATCAGCCCCAGCATTTT	CASRAGVGNQPQHF
.	TRBJ1-5	.	TRBV27	TGTGCCAGCAGTTTATCGTGGGGAAATCAGCCCCAGCATTTT	CASSLSWGNQPQHF
.	TRBJ1-2	TRBD1	TRBV2	TGTGCCAGGAGACAGGGCGCCGGCTACACCTTC	CARRQGAGYTF
.	TRBJ2-2	.	TRBV28	TGTGCCAGCGAGTGGGAAAGGGCCGCCGGGGAGCTGTTTTTT	CASEWERAAGELFF
.	TRBJ2-5	.	TRBV30	TGTGCCTGGGGCTACGGGCCTAGGGAGACCCAGTACTTC	CAWGYGPRETQYF
.	TRBJ1-5	.	TRBV19	TGTGCCAGTACCCGATGGGGGTGGGAGCCCCAGCATTTT	CASTRWGWEPQHF
.	TRBJ2-7	TRBD1	TRBV6-4	TGTGCCAGCAGGGAGGACAGGGGGATATACGAGCAGTACTTC	CASREDRGIYEQYF
.	TRBJ2-7	.	TRBV27	TGTGCCAGCAGTTTATCTCGGGCAGACTACGAGCAGTACTTC	CASSLSRADYEQYF
once	TRBJ2-7	TRBD2	TRBV5-1	TGCGCCAGCAGCTTCAGCGGGGCCCTCTACGAGCAGTACTTC	CASSFSGALYEQYF
.	TRBJ2-7	TRBD2	TRBV19	TGTGCCAGTAGTATAAGTAGCGGGAGTATGTACGAGCAGTACTTC	CASSISSGSMYEQYF
once	TRBJ1-4	.	TRBV27	TGTGCCAGCAGTTTATTCGCAGGTCCAAATGAAAAACTGTTTTTT	CASSLFAGPNEKLFF
.	TRBJ1-2	TRBD1	TRBV7-3	TGTGCCAGCAGCCTCGGACAGGGGGCGAACTATGGCTACACCTTC	CASSLGQGANYGYTF
.	TRBJ1-3	.	TRBV20-1	TGCAGTGCTAGGTCTGCCAACACCATATATTTT	CSARSANTIYF
.	TRBJ1-2	TRBD1	TRBV5-1	TGCGCCAGCAGTACGACAGGGCAGCGAGGCTACACCTTC	CASSTTGQRGYTF
.	TRBJ2-7	.	TRBV7-9	TGTGCCAGCAGCTTAGGAAGCGGCAGGCGGTCCGAGCAGTACTTC	CASSLGSGRRSEQYF
.	TRBJ1-5	TRBD1	TRBV28	TGTGCCAGCGACCGGGACAGCATTCAGCCCCAGCATTTT	CASDRDSIQPQHF
many	TRBJ1-2	.	TRBV28	TGTGCCAGCAGTTTACCCATGGTCACTGGCTACACCTTC	CASSLPMVTGYTF
once	TRBJ2-2	TRBD2	TRBV23-1	TGCGCCAGCAGGGAACATAGCGGGAGGCGGAACACCGGGGAGCTGTTTTTT	CASREHSGRRNTGELFF
.	TRBJ2-2	.	TRBV7-9	TGTGCCAGCAGCTTCAGGGATCCCGGGGAGCTGTTTTTT	CASSFRDPGELFF
few	TRBJ2-7	TRBD2	TRBV5-1	TGCGCCAGCAGCCAGGGGACTAGCGGGGTCGAGCAGTACTTC	CASSQGTSGVEQYF
.	TRBJ2-1	.	TRBV27	TGTGCCAGCAGTTTCAGGGGACGGGAGCAGTTCTTC	CASSFRGREQFF